The clone carrying this TCR beta chain was found a few times. The target antigen is unknown. The sample is drawn from a study of T cell repertoires in cytomegalovirus infection. About the study: Signatures in public TCR beta sequences pointed to both CMV infection and matching HLA type. The study's findings and limits: The study found HLA-C-restricted CMV-specific TCR beta clonotypes dominating the ex vivo response. Individuals carrying CMV plus the relevant HLA were identified by cumulative frequency of public TCR beta families.

CDR1 and CDR2 from the germline V gene are DFQATT and SNEGSKA (reference sequence). The CDR3 contains 14 residues. The V gene lost 2 bases and the J gene lost 4 bases, with 12 bases spanning the gap. TCRdb re-called the reads with MiXCR, one entry per CDR3 protein. The profile shows about 450,000 distinct CDR3 sequences, roughly 30% of them singletons. The sample was PBMCs. V usage is TRBV20-1 and J usage is TRBJ1-5; D perhaps matches TRBD1 (6 bases). This receptor was identified in a human donor in good health (CMV status not recorded). Some clones in this sample may be carry-over from other donors' samples. The CDR3 DNA follows: TGCAGTGCTAGAATGGACAGAGAAAATCAGCCCCAGCATTTT. It codes for CSARMDRENQPQHF.